This TCR beta chain is drawn from a study of blood T cell repertoires in COVID-19 (dated by TCRdb to about 2020). Regarding the study in general: Samples from collaborators originated in the United States, Italy and Spain and spanned both the acute and convalescent phases of COVID-19. The prospective study material was composed of cDNA or gDNA derived from T cells, B-cell-depleted T cells, or PBMCs. The dataset comprised deeply sampled blood TCRbeta repertoires from subjects exposed to, actively infected with, or recovered from COVID-19. The repertoires were released in a freely available public database intended as a resource for research on the immune response to SARS-CoV-2. The samples were drawn from two sources: the first 160 participants of the ongoing ImmuneRACE study, and 1,200 or so subjects contributed by 6 global collaborators. Sample metadata almost always included a de-identified subject ID, COVID-19 status, age in years and sex. HLA class I and class II types, where available, came from metadata supplied by the sample provider rather than from assay-based typing.

TCRbeta CDR3 regions were amplified from genomic DNA by means of the immunoSEQ Assay, a bias-controlled multiplex PCR. On the authors' methods: The number of nucleated cells in each sample was estimated by amplification of reference gene primers within the assay. To quantify the absolute abundance of each unique TCRbeta CDR3 rearrangement, sequence reads were collapsed and filtered. Productive Simpson clonality was computed per sample as the square root of Simpson's diversity index over productive rearrangements. The immuneACCESS repertoire file appears here via TCRdb, limited to in-frame rearrangements. These files lack a portion of the clones; in checked studies, under half of the deficit traces to unresolved V genes, and the cause of the others is not known. V, J and clone size are those of that table, while D and trimming were read from the DNA. The sample table records some 120,000 clones; about 82% of these occur just once. Of the sample, 5% to 6.5% is held by the ten largest clones.

The germline ends are 12 bases apart after V is trimmed by 0 bases and J by 9 bases. From a lookup of the germline V gene, CDR1 and CDR2 are MGHRA and YSYEKL. From its cysteine to its phenylalanine, the CDR3 spans 14 amino acids. Solely the CDR3 DNA is kept, with 42 bases framed from the first base. The paper's findings and limits, for the study overall: How much clinical and demographic metadata was included differed by source and by participant, and the metadata was provided uncurated.

As to this clone: No antigen is known for it. No clone much larger than this one lies a single base away; base qualities are absent.

Each collaborating institution followed its own protocols to collect whole blood in K2EDTA tubes. For TCRbeta analysis, collaborators shipped samples in one of three forms: frozen whole blood, isolated PBMCs, or DNA extracted from either of those sample types. The chain uses TRBV4-1 and TRBJ2-1, and perhaps TRBD2 as D gene, on 7 matching bases. Sequencing was carried out using peripheral blood. The TCR comes from a human donor in a cohort sampled during active COVID-19. CDR3 protein: CASSQDRGASEQFF. The sequenced DNA is TGCGCCAGCAGCCAAGATCGGGGGGCGAGTGAGCAGTTCTTC.